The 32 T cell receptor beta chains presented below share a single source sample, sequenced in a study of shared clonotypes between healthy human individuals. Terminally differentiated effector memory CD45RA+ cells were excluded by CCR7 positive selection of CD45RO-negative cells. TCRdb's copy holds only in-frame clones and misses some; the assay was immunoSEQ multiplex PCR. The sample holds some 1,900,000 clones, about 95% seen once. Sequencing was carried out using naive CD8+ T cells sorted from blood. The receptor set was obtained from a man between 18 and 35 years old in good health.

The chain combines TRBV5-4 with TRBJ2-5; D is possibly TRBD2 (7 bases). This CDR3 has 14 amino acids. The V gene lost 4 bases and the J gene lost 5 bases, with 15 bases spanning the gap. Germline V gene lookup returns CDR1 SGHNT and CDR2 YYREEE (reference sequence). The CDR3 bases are TGTGCCAGCAGCACCTGGGGGGGCTGGGAGACCCAGTACTTC. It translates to CASSTWGGWETQYF.

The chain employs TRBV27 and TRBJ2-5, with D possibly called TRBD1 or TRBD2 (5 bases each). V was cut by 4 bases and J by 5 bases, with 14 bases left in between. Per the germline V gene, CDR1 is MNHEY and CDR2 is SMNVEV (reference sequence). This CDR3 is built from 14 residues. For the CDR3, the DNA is TGTGCCAGCAGTTGGGTCGGGGCCGGGGAGACCCAGTACTTC. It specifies CASSWVGAGETQYF.

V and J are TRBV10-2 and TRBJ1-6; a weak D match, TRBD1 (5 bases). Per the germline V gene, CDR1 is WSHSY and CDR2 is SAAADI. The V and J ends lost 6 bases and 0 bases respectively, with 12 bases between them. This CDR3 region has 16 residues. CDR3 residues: CASSETVSSYNSPLHF. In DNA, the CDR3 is TGCGCCAGCAGCGAGACAGTGAGCTCCTATAATTCACCCCTCCACTTT.

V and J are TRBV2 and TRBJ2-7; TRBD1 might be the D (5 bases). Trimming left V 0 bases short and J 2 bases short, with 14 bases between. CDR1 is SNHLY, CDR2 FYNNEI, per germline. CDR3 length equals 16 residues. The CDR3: CASSEAEALGPYEQYF. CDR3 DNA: TGTGCCAGCAGTGAAGCCGAAGCATTGGGGCCCTACGAGCAGTACTTC.

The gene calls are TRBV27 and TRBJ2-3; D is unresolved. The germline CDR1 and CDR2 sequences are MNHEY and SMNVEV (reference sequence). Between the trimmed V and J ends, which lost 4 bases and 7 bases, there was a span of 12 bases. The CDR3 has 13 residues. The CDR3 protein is CASSSDLGNTQYF. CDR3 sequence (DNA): TGTGCCAGCAGTTCCGACTTGGGAAATACGCAGTATTTT.

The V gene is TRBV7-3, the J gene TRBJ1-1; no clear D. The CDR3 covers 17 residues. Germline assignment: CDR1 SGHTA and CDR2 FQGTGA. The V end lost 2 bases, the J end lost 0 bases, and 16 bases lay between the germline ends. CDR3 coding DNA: TGTGCCAGCAGCTTAGGAGGAGGACCGAGCCTGAACACTGAAGCTTTCTTT. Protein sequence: CASSLGGGPSLNTEAFF.

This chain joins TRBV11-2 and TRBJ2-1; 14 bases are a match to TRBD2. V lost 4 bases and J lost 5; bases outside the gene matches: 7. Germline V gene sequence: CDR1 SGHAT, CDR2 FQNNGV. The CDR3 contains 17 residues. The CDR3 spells CASSSGLAGASHNEQFF. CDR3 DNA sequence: TGTGCCAGCAGCTCGGGACTAGCGGGAGCATCCCACAATGAGCAGTTCTTC.

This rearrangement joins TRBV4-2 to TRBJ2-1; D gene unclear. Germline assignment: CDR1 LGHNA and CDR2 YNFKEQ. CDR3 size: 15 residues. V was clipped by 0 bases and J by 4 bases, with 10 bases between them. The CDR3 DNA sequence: TGTGCCAGCAGCCAAGATCCCTCTGTTTACAATGAGCAGTTCTTC. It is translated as CASSQDPSVYNEQFF.

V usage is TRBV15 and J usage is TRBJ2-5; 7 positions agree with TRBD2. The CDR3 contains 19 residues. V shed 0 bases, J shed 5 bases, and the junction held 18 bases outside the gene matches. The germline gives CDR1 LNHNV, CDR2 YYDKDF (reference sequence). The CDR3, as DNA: TGTGCCACCAGCAGAGATTTTTCGTCAGGGAGGGAGGCCCCGGAGACCCAGTACTTC. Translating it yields CATSRDFSSGREAPETQYF. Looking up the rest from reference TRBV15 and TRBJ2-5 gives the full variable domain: DAMVIQNPRYQVTQFGKPVTLSCSQTLNHNVMYWYQQKSSQAPKLLFHYYDKDFNNEADTPDNFQSRRPNTSFCFLDIRSPGLGDTAMYLCATSRDFSSGREAPETQYFGPGTRLLVL.

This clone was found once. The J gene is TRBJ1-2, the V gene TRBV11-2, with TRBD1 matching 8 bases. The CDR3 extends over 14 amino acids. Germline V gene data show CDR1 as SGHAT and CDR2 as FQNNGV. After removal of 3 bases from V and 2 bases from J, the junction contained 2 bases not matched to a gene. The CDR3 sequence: CASSFTGGNYGYTF. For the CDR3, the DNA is TGTGCCAGCAGCTTTACAGGGGGGAACTATGGCTACACCTTC.

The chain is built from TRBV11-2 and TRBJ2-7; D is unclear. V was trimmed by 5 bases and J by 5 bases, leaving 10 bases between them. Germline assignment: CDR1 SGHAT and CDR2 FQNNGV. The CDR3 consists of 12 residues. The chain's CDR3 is CASSTFSHEQYF. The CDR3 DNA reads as TGTGCCAGCAGCACCTTTTCCCACGAGCAGTACTTC.

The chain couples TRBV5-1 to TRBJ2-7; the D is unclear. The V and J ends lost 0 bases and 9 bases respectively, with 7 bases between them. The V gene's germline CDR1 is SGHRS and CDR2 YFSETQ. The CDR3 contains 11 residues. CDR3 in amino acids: CASSLEGAQYF. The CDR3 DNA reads TGCGCCAGCAGCTTGGAGGGTGCGCAGTACTTC.

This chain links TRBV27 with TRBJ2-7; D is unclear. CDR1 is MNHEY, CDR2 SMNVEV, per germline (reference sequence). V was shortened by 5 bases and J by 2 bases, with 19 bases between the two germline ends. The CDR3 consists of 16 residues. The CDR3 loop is CASSPTYGSSPYEQYF. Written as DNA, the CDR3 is TGTGCCAGCAGTCCCACTTACGGCAGTTCGCCCTACGAGCAGTACTTC.

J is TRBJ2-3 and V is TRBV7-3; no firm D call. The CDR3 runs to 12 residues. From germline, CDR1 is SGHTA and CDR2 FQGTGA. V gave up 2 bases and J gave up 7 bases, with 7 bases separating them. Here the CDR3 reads CASSLPPNTQYF. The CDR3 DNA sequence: TGTGCCAGCAGCTTACCCCCTAATACGCAGTATTTT.

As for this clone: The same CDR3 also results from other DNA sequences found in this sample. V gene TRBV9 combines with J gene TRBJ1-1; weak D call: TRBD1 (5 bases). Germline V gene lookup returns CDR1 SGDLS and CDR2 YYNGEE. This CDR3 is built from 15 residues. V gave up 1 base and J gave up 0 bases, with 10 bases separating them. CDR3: CASSVSGGMNTEAFF. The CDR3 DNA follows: TGTGCCAGCAGCGTATCCGGGGGGATGAACACTGAAGCTTTCTTT.

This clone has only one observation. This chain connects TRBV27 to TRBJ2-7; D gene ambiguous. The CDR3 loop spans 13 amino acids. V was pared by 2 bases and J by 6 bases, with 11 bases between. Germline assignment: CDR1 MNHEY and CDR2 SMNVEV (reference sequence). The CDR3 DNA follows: TGTGCCAGCAGTTTAGGCAGGTCCCTCGAGCAGTACTTC. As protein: CASSLGRSLEQYF.

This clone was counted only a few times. The CDR3 nucleotides are TGTGCCAGCAGTTTAGGGCAGGGGGCTTCACCCCTCCACTTT. This encodes CASSLGQGASPLHF. The chain couples TRBV27 to TRBJ1-6; 8 nucleotides agree with TRBD1. Germline V gene data show CDR1 as MNHEY and CDR2 as SMNVEV (reference sequence). This CDR3 spans 14 amino acids. Trimming removed 2 bases from V and 9 bases from J; junction bases left unmatched: 3.

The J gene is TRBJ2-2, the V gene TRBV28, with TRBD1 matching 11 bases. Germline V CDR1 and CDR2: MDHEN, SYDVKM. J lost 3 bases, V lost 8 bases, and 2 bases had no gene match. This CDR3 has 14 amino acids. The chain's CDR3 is CASGQGAHTGELFF. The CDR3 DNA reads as TGTGCCAGCGGACAGGGGGCTCACACCGGGGAGCTGTTTTTT.

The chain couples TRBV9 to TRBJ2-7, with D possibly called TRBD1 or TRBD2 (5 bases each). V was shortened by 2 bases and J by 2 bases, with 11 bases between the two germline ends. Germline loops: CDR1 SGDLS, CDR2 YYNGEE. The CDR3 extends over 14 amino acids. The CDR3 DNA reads TGTGCCAGCAGCGTCGGGACCTGGCCCTACGAGCAGTACTTC. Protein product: CASSVGTWPYEQYF.

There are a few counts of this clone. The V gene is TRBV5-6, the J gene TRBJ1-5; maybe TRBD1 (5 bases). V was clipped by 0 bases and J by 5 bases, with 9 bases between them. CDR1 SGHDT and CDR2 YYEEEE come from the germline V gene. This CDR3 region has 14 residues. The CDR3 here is CASSLAGYDQPQHF. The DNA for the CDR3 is TGTGCCAGCAGCTTGGCAGGGTACGATCAGCCCCAGCATTTT. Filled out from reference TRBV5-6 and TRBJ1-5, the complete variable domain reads DAGVTQSPTHLIKTRGQQVTLRCSPKSGHDTVSWYQQALGQGPQFIFQYYEEEERQRGNFPDRFSGHQFPNYSSELNVNALLLGDSALYLCASSLAGYDQPQHFGDGTRLSIL.

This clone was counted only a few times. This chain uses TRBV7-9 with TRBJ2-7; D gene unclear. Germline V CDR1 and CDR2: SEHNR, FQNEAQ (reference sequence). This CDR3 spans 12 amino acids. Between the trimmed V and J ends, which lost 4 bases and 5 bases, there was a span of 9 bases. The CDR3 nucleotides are TGTGCCAGCAGCTCCGGCGTCAACGAGCAGTACTTC. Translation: CASSSGVNEQYF.

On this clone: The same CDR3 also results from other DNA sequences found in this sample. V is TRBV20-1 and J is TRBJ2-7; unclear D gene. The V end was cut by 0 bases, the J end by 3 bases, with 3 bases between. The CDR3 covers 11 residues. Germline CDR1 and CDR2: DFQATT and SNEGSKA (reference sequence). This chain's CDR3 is CSARDDYEQYF. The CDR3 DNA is TGCAGTGCTAGAGACGACTACGAGCAGTACTTC.

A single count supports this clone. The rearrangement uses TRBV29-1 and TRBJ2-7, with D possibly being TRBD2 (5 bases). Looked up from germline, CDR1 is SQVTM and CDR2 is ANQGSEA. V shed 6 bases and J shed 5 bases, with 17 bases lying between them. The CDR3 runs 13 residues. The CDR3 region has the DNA TGCAGCGTGCGAGAAGGGAGTACAAACGAGCAGTACTTC. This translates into CSVREGSTNEQYF.

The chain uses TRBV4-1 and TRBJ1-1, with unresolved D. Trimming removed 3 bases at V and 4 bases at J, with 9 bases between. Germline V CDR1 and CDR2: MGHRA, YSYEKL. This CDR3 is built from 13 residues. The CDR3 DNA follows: TGCGCCAGCAGCCAGATCTCTGGCACTGAAGCTTTCTTT. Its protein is CASSQISGTEAFF.

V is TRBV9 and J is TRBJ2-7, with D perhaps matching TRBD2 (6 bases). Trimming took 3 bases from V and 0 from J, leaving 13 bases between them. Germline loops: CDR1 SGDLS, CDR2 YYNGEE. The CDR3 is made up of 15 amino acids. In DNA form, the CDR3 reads TGTGCCAGCAGCGCGGCTAGCGCGAGCTCCTACGAGCAGTACTTC. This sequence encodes CASSAASASSYEQYF. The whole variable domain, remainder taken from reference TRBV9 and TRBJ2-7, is DSGVTQTPKHLITATGQRVTLRCSPRSGDLSVYWYQQSLDQGLQFLIQYYNGEERAKGNILERFSAQQFPDLHSELNLSSLELGDSALYFCASSAASASSYEQYFGPGTRLTVT.

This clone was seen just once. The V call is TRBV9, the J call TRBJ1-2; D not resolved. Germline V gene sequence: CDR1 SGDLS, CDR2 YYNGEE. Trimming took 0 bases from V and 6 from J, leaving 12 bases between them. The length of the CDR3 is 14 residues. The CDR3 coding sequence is TGTGCCAGCAGCGTAGCCATAGGGTCGGATGGCTACACCTTC. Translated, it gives CASSVAIGSDGYTF.

CDR3 nucleotide sequence: TGTGCCAGCAGTTTGGCGCCGAATGGGGGTTACTACGAGCAGTACTTC. It yields the protein CASSLAPNGGYYEQYF. The chain has TRBV27 and TRBJ2-7, with D perhaps being TRBD1 or TRBD2 (5 bases each). V was clipped by 3 bases and J by 3 bases, with 18 bases between them. There are 16 residues in the CDR3. Germline V gene sequence: CDR1 MNHEY, CDR2 SMNVEV (reference sequence).

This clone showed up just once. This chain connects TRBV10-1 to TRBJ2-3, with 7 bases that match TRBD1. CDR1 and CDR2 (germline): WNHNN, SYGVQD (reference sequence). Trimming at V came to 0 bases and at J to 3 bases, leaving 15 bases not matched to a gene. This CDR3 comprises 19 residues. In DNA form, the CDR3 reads TGCGCCAGCAGTGAGTCGAGGGCCGTCGGGCCAGGGGGAACAGATACGCAGTATTTT. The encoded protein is CASSESRAVGPGGTDTQYF.

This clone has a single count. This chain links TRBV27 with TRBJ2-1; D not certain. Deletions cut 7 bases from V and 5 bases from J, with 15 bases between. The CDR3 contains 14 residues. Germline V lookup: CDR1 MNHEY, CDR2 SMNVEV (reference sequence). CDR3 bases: TGTGCCAGCACCACGGCCCTCAGGAACAATGAGCAGTTCTTC. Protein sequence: CASTTALRNNEQFF.

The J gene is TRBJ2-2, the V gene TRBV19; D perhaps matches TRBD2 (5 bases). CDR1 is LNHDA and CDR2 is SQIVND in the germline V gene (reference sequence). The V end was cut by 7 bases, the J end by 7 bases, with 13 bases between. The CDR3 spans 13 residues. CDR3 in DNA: TGTGCCAGTAAACTTGTGGAGGTCGGGGAGCTGTTTTTT. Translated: CASKLVEVGELFF.

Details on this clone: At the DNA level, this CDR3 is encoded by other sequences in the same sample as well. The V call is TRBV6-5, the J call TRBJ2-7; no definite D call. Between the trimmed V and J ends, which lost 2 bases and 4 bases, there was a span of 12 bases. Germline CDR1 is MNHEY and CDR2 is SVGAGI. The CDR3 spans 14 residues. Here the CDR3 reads CASSYALGAYEQYF. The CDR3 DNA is TGTGCCAGCAGTTACGCGTTGGGTGCATACGAGCAGTACTTC.

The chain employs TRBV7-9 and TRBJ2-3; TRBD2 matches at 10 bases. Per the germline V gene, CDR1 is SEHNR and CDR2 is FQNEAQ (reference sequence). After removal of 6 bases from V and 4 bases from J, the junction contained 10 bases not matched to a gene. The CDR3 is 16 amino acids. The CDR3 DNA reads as TGTGCCAGCAGTTCCCAGCGGGGGGGCCCCCCAGATACGCAGTATTTT. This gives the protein CASSSQRGGPPDTQYF.